This TCR beta chain stems from a study of blood T cell repertoires in COVID-19. A remark on this clone: A read error may produce the germline difference seen at one junction end.

The CDR3 length is 12 residues. As processed by the authors: Counts of nucleated cells, estimated from reference gene primer amplification, were obtained. The data were produced by immunoSEQ multiplex PCR, yet TCRdb's version contains in-frame clones alone and is incomplete. V and J calls and clone size are copied from that table; D and trimming were computed from the DNA. The sample lists roughly 98,000 clones; 85% to 95% were seen once. The receptor comes from a woman in her sixties with active COVID-19. The specimen was peripheral blood. The chain has TRBV12-3 or TRBV12-4 and TRBJ1-2; no clear D. This CDR3 reads CASTLRDDGYTF. The CDR3 bases are TGTGCCAGCACTTTACGGGATGATGGCTACACCTTC.